This T cell receptor (beta chain) was identified during a study of blood T cell repertoires in COVID-19. The table came from immunoSEQ multiplex PCR; TCRdb's copy has only in-frame clones and leaves some out. The data show about 310,000 clones, roughly 89% seen once. The sequence was collected from a woman aged 35 to 49 with COVID-19, enrolled during active disease. The sample was peripheral blood.

CDR3 DNA: TGTGCCAGCAGCTTTCTTAGCGGGAGCTCCTACAATGAGCAGTTCTTC. Its translation: CASSFLSGSSYNEQFF. This chain links TRBV5-5 with TRBJ2-1, with 9 bases identical to TRBD2. CDR3 length: 16 amino acids. Germline V CDR1 and CDR2: SGHKS, YYEKEE (reference sequence). V lost 2 bases to trimming and J lost 0 bases; unmatched junction nucleotides: 3. Complete variable domain (other parts from reference TRBV5-5 and TRBJ2-1): DAGVTQSPTHLIKTRGQQVTLRCSPISGHKSVSWYQQVLGQGPQFIFQYYEKEERGRGNFPDRFSARQFPNYSSELNVNALLLGDSALYLCASSFLSGSSYNEQFFGPGTRLTVL.